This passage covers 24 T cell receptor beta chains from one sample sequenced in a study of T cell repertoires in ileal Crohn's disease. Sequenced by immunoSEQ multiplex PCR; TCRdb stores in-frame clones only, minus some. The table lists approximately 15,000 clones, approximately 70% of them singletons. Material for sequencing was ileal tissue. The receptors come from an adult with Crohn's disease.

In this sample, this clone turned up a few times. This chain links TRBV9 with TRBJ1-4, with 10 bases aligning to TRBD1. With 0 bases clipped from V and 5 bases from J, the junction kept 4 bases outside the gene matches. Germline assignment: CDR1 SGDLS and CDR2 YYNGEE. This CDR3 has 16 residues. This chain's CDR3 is CASSVGPGQGNEKLFF. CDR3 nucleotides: TGTGCCAGCAGCGTAGGTCCGGGACAGGGGAATGAAAAACTGTTTTTT.

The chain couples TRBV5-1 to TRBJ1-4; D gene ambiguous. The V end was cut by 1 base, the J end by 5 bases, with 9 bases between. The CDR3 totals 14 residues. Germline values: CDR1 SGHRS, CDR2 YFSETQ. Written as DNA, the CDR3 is TGCGCCAGCAGCTTGATGGGCCTGAATGAAAAACTGTTTTTT. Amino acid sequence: CASSLMGLNEKLFF.

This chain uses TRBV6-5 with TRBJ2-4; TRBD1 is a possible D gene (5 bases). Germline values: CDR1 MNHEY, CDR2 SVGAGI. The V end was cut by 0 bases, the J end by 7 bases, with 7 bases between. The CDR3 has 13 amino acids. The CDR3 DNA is TGTGCCAGCAGTTACTCGGACACTAACATTCAGTACTTC. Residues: CASSYSDTNIQYF.

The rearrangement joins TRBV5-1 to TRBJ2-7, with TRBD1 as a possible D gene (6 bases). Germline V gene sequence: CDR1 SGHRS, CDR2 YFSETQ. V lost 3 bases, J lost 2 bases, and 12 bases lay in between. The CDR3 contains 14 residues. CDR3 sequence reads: CASSSGTPPYEQYF. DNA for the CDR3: TGCGCCAGCAGCTCCGGGACACCTCCCTACGAGCAGTACTTC.

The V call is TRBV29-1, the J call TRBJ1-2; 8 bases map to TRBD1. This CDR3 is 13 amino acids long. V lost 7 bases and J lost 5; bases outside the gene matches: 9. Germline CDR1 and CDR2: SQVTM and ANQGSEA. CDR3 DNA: TGCAGCGGCGGCCGGGACAGGCTTTATGGCTACACCTTC. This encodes CSGGRDRLYGYTF.

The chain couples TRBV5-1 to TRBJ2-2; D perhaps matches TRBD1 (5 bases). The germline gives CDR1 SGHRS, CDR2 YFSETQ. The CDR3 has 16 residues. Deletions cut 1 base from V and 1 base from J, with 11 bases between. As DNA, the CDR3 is TGCGCCAGCAGCTTGTTGGCAGGGATGAACACCGGGGAGCTGTTTTTT. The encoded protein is CASSLLAGMNTGELFF.

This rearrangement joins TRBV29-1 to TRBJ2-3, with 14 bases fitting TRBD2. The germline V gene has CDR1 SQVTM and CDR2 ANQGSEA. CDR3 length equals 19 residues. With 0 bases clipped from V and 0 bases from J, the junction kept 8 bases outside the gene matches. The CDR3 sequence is CSVEDQGLAGASSTDTQYF. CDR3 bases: TGCAGCGTTGAAGATCAGGGACTAGCGGGAGCGTCTAGCACAGATACGCAGTATTTT.

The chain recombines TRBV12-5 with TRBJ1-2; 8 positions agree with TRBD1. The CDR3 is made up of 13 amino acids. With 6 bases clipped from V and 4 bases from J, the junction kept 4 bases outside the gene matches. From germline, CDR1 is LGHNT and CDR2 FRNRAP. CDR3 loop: CASGQDRVYGYTF. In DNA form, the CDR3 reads TGTGCTAGTGGCCAGGACAGGGTCTATGGCTACACCTTC.

The CDR3 loop is CASSLTSFGEQFF. The CDR3 DNA follows: TGTGCCAGCAGCTTGACTAGCTTCGGTGAGCAGTTCTTC. V and J are TRBV7-3 and TRBJ2-1; 7 bases are a match to TRBD2. Unmatched junction bases numbered 5, after V lost 3 bases and J lost 9 bases. The V gene's germline CDR1 is SGHTA and CDR2 FQGTGA. The CDR3 is 13 residues long.

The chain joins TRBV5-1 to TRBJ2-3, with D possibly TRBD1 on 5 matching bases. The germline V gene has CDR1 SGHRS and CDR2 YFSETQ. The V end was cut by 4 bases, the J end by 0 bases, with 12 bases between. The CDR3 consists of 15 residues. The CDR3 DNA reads TGCGCCAGCAGCCTGGGGCCGACTAGCACAGATACGCAGTATTTT. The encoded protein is CASSLGPTSTDTQYF.

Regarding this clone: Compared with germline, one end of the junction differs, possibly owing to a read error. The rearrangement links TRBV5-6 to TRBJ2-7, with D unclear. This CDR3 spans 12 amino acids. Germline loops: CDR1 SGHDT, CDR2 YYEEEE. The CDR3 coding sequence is TGTGCCAGCAGCCGTAGCTCCTACGGGCAGTACTTC. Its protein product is CASSRSSYGQYF. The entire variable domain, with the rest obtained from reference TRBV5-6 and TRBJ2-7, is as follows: DAGVTQSPTHLIKTRGQQVTLRCSPKSGHDTVSWYQQALGQGPQFIFQYYEEEERQRGNFPDRFSGHQFPNYSSELNVNALLLGDSALYLCASSRSSYGQYFGPGTRLTVT.

The CDR3 DNA reads as TGTGCCAGCTCACCACCGGGACAATTTAACTATGGCTACACCTTC. This translates into CASSPPGQFNYGYTF. This rearrangement joins TRBV18 to TRBJ1-2; perhaps TRBD1 as D (6 bases). Between the trimmed V and J ends, which lost 0 bases and 1 base, there was a span of 9 bases. CDR1 and CDR2 from the germline V gene are KGHSH and LQKENI. The CDR3 covers 15 residues.

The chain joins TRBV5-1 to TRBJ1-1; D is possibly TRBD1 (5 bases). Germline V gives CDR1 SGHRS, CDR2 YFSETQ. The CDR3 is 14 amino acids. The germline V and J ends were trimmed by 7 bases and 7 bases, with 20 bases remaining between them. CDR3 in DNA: TGCGCCAGCTCCCTCCGGGACTTGTCTGGTGAAGCTTTCTTT. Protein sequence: CASSLRDLSGEAFF.

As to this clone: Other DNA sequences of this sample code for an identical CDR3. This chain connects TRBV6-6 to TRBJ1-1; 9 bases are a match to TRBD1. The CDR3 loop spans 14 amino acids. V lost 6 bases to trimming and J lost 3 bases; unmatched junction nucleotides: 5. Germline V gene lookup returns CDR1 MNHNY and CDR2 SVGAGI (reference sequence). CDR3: CASSRTGADTEAFF. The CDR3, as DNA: TGTGCCAGCAGCCGGACAGGGGCTGACACTGAAGCTTTCTTT.

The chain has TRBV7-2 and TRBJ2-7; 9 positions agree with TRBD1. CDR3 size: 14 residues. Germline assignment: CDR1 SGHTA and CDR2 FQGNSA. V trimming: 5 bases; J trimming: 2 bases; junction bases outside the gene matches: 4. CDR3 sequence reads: CASSQDRGAYEQYF. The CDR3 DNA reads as TGTGCCAGCAGCCAGGACAGGGGAGCCTACGAGCAGTACTTC. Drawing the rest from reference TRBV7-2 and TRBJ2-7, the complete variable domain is GAGVSQSPSNKVTEKGKDVELRCDPISGHTALYWYRQSLGQGLEFLIYFQGNSAPDKSGLPSDRFSAERTGGSVSTLTIQRTQQEDSAVYLCASSQDRGAYEQYFGPGTRLTVT.

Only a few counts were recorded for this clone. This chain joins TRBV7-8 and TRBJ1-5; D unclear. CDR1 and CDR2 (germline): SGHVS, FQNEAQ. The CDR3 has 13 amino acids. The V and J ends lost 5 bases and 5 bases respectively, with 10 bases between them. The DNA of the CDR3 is TGTGCCAGCAGCAAGGGCGGGGATCAGCCCCAGCATTTT. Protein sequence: CASSKGGDQPQHF.

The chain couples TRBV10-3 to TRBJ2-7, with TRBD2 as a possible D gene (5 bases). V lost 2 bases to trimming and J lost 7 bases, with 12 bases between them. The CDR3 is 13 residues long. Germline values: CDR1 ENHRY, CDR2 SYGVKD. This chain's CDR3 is CAISEEGKSEQYF. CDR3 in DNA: TGTGCCATCAGTGAGGAGGGAAAGTCAGAGCAGTACTTC.

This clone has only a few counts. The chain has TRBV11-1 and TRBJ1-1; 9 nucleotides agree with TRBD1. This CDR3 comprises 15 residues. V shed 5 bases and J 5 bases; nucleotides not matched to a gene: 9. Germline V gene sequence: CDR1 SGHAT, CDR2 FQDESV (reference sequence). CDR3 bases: TGTGCCAGCAGCCCCTGGACAGGGGAGAATACTGAAGCTTTCTTT. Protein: CASSPWTGENTEAFF.

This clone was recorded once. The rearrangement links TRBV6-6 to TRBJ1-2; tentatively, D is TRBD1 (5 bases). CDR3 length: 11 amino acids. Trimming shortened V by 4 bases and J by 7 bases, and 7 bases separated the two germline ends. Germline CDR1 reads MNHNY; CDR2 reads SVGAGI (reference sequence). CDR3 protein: CASSSDSGYTF. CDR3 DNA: TGTGCCAGCAGTTCTGACAGTGGCTACACCTTC.

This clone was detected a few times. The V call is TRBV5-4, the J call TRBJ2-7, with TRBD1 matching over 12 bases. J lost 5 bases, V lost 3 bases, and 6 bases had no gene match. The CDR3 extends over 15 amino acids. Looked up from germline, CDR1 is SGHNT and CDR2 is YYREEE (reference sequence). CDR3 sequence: CASSYGGQGADEQYF. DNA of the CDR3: TGTGCCAGCAGCTATGGGGGACAGGGGGCCGACGAGCAGTACTTC.

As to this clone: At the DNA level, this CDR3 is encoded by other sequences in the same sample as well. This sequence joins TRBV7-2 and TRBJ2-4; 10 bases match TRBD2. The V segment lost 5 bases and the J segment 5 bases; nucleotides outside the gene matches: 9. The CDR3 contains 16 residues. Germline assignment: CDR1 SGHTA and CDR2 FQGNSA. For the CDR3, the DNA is TGTGCCAGCAGCAGCCCTAGCGGGAGTGGGGAAAACATTCAGTACTTC. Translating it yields CASSSPSGSGENIQYF.

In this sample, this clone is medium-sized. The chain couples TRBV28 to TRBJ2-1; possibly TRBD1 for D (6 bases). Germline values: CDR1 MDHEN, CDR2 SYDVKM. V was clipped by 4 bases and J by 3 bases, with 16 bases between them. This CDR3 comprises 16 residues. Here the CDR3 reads CASSSWSEGDYNEQFF. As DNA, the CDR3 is TGTGCCAGCAGTTCCTGGAGCGAGGGGGACTACAATGAGCAGTTCTTC.

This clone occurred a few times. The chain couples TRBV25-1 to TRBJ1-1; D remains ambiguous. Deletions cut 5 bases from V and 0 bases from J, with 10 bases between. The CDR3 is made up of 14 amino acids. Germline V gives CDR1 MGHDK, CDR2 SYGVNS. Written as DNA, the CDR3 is TGTGCCAGCAGTCCCTCTTTAGTGAACACTGAAGCTTTCTTT. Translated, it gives CASSPSLVNTEAFF. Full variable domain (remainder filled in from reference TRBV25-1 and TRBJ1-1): EADIYQTPRYLVIGTGKKITLECSQTMGHDKMYWYQQDPGMELHLIHYSYGVNSTEKGDLSSESTVSRIRTEHFPLTLESARPSHTSQYLCASSPSLVNTEAFFGQGTRLTVV.

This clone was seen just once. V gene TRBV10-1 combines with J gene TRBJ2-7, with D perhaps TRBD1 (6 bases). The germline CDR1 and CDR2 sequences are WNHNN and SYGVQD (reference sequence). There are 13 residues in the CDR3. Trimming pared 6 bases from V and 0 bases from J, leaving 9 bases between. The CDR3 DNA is TGCGCCAGCAGCCAGGGGTTCTCCTACGAGCAGTACTTC. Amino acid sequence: CASSQGFSYEQYF.